The TCR beta chain under discussion was sequenced for a study of T-cell reconstitution after alpha-beta-depleted transplantation in children. Findings and limits, study-wide: Newly produced T cells mostly accounted for T-cell counts and diversity one year post-transplant. Reportedly, roughly two months post-transplant, alpha-beta T cells arose from several hundred expanded graft clones. Day-60 TCRbeta diversity that was high in some patients was derived from surviving recipient T cells and thymic progenitors.

Preparation of the TCRbeta library involved a method that used unique molecular identifiers. One entry per CDR3 protein results from TCRdb running MiXCR on the PCR reads. The sample holds some 87,000 distinct CDR3 sequences, roughly 15% seen once. On this clonotype itself: The antigen remains undetermined.

The CDR3 is made up of 18 amino acids. J lost 0 bases, V lost 4 bases, and 12 bases had no gene match. Germline V gene data show CDR1 as MNHEY and CDR2 as SMNVEV (reference sequence). V usage is TRBV27 and J usage is TRBJ2-3; 8 nucleotides match TRBD2. The clonotype originates from a male patient aged 2-10 years who had a stem cell transplant for acute lymphoblastic leukemia, so the T cells may come from the graft donor. The sequences come from PBMCs, mostly from graft donor cells, collected 180 days after TCRalphabeta/CD19-depleted stem cell transplant. The CDR3, as DNA: TGTGCCAGCAGTTGGCGGGGGGTCCTTCAATCTAGCACAGATACGCAGTATTTT. Translation gives CASSWRGVLQSSTDTQYF.